This TCR beta chain came from a study of blood T cell repertoires in COVID-19. Study context: COVID-19 samples from acute and convalescent phases originated in the United States, Italy and Spain.

Some clones are missing from TCRdb's copy, which holds only in-frame ones; the method was immunoSEQ multiplex PCR. The sample holds about 210,000 clones, approximately 82% seen once. This CDR3 is 16 amino acids long. J gave up 4 bases and V 0 bases, and 8 bases lay outside the gene matches. The V gene's germline CDR1 is MNHEY and CDR2 SVGAGI. The TCR was taken from a woman in her thirties or forties with acute or convalescent COVID-19. Sequencing was performed on peripheral blood. The rearrangement joins TRBV6-5 to TRBJ1-1, with 7 nucleotides matching TRBD1. The CDR3 loop is CASSYSTGQDTTEAFF. DNA of the CDR3: TGTGCCAGCAGTTACTCGACCGGACAGGATACCACTGAAGCTTTCTTT.